This entry features one TCR beta chain sequence. What it binds is unknown. PCR used 60 Vbeta primers and 13 Jbeta primers. Produced via immunoSEQ multiplex PCR; TCRdb's table is partial and in-frame only. This table holds under 250,000 clones, about 78% found once. This record belongs to a study of cytomegalovirus exposure and HLA in healthy donors. The study, taken as a whole, reports: Published work reported that the classifier diagnosed cytomegalovirus status with high specificity and sensitivity. A few V segments could not be told apart, such as TRBV6-2 and TRBV6-3, and were left out. Association with HLA alleles at 0.05 false discovery rate was found for 16,951 TCR beta sequences in a later analysis.

Germline V gene data show CDR1 as SQVTM and CDR2 as ANQGSEA. The V and J ends lost 6 bases and 5 bases, in that order; junction bases with no gene match: 13. The CDR3 spans 14 residues. Sequences were obtained from PBMCs. The receptor's source is a male donor in good health and CMV-seronegative. V usage is TRBV29-1 and J usage is TRBJ2-7, with 7 nucleotides matching TRBD1. CDR3 loop: CSVSPDRVINEQYF. The CDR3 DNA reads TGCAGCGTGTCCCCCGACAGGGTCATAAACGAGCAGTACTTC.